The present TCR beta chain was sequenced within a study of beta chain features in type 1 diabetes. For the study at large: Healthy donors, compared against patients, showed similar age, gender and cell yields.

A note on this clone: Its matching antigen is unknown.

Findings of the study overall: Among patients with Type 1 diabetes, TCRB CDR3s were moderately but significantly shorter in every one of the four CD4+ subsets.

Donors contributed one heparinised blood draw apiece, averaging about 100 mL. Investigators reverse transcribed all isolated RNA, so they sequenced expressed TCRB transcripts. Repertoires were generated with immunoSEQ multiplex PCR, while TCRdb's copy carries only in-frame clones and drops some. Among 350,000 to 450,000 clones listed, roughly 12% were seen once. Sequencing was done on a sample of naive CD4+ T cells from blood. The sequence was collected from a woman aged 18 to 35 with type 1 diabetes.

The CDR3 nucleotides are TGTGCCAGCAGCCCACAGGGACCCGAGACCCAGTACTTC. Translating it yields CASSPQGPETQYF. The rearrangement links TRBV7-8 to TRBJ2-5; D might be TRBD1 (6 bases). Trimming removed 5 bases from V and 5 bases from J, with 12 bases in between. Germline V lookup: CDR1 SGHVS, CDR2 FQNEAQ. This CDR3 has 13 residues.